The rows below give T cell receptor beta chains drawn from one sample of a study of T-cell memory formation after mild COVID-19. Via MiXCR, TCRdb re-called the 5' RACE reads, giving one row per CDR3 protein. Among some 450,000 distinct CDR3 sequences listed, roughly 20% were seen once. The sample was PBMCs or a T cell subset sorted from them (not recorded which). The receptors derive from an adult woman who had mild COVID-19 (a few samples of this study predate the infection). Cell type and time point are not known. Both conserved end residues are part of each CDR3. The D gene is left open where the match is weak. Some rows have no size entry. The others give once, few or many, or a class for an expanded clone.

TRBJ1-6 | - | TRBV27 | few | TGTGCCAGCAGTTCGCGGACCGGCGGTTATTCACCCCTCCACTTT | CASSSRTGGYSPLHF
TRBJ1-3 | - | TRBV5-1 | few | TGCGCCAGCAGCTTGGGATCCGACAGCTCTGGAAACACCATATATTTT | CASSLGSDSSGNTIYF
TRBJ1-2 | - | TRBV6-1 | - | TGTGCCAGCAGTGCCTCAGCGGTAGCTAACTATGGCTACACCTTC | CASSASAVANYGYTF
TRBJ2-4 | - | TRBV11-2 | few | TGTGCCAGCAGCAGCCAGGTTTACAAAAACATTCAGTACTTC | CASSSQVYKNIQYF
TRBJ1-1 | - | TRBV7-9 | - | TGTGCCAGCAGCTTAGACCAGGTCTTCCTGGGCACTGAAGCTTTCTTT | CASSLDQVFLGTEAFF
TRBJ1-4 | - | TRBV27 | - | TGTGCCAGCAGTTTCGTGGGTAACGAAAAACTGTTTTTT | CASSFVGNEKLFF
TRBJ2-3 | - | TRBV5-6 | few | TGTGCCAGCAGCTTCCTAGAAACAGATACGCAGTATTTT | CASSFLETDTQYF
TRBJ2-1 | - | TRBV5-1 | - | TGCGCCAGCAGCCCAGACACTTTAGGGGCAATCTTTGATGAGCAGTTCTTC | CASSPDTLGAIFDEQFF
TRBJ2-1 | - | TRBV24-1 | once | TGTGCCACCAGTGAAAACTACAATGAGCAGTTCTTC | CATSENYNEQFF
TRBJ1-5 | - | TRBV4-2 | few | TGTGCCAGCAGCCAAGGGGAGAGGACGGATAATCAGCCCCAGCATTTT | CASSQGERTDNQPQHF